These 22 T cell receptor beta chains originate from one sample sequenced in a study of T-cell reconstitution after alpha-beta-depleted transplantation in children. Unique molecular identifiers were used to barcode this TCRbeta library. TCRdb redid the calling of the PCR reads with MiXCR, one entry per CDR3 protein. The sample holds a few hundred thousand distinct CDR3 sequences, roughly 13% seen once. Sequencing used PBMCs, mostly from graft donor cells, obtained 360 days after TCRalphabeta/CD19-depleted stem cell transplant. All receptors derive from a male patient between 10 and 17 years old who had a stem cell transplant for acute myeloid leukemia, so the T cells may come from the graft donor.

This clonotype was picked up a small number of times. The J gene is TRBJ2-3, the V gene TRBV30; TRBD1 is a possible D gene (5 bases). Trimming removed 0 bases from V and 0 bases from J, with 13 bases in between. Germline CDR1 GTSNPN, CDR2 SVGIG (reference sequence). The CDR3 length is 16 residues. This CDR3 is CAWSVPDTSSTDTQYF. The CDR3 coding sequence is TGTGCCTGGAGTGTCCCGGACACTTCTAGCACAGATACGCAGTATTTT.

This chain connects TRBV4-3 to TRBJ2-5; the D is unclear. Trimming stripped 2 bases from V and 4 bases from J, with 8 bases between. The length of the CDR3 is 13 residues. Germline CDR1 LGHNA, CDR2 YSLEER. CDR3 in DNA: TGCGCCAGCAGCCAATTACTTTTAGAGACCCAGTACTTC. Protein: CASSQLLLETQYF.

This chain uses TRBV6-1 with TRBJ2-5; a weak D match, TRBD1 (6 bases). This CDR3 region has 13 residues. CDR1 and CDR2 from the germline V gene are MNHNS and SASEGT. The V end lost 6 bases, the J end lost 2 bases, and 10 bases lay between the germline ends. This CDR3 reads CASRRTAQETQYF. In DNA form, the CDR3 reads TGTGCCAGCAGGAGGACAGCACAAGAGACCCAGTACTTC.

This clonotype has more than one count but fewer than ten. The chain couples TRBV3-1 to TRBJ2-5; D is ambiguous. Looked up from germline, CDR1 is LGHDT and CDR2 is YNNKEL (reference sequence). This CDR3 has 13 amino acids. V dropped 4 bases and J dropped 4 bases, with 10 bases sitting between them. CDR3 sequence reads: CASSPSGSETQYF. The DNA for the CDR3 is TGTGCCAGCAGCCCCTCTGGTTCAGAGACCCAGTACTTC.

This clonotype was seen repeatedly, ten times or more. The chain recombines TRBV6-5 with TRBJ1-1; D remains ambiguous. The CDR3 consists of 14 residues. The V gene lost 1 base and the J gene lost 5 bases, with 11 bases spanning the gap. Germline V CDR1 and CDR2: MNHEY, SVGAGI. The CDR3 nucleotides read TGTGCCAGCAGTTACTTCCCAGGCCGGACTGAAGCTTTCTTT. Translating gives CASSYFPGRTEAFF.

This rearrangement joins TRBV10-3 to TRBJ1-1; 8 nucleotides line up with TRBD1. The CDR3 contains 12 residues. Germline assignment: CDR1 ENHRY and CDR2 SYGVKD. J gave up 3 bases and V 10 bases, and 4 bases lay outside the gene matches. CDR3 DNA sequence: TGTGCCAACAGGGGGTTTGACACTGAAGCTTTCTTT. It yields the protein CANRGFDTEAFF.

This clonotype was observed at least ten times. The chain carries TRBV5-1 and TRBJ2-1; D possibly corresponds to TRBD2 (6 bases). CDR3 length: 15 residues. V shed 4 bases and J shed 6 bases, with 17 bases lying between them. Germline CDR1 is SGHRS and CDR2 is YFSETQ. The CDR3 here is CASSPRDGGFNEQFF. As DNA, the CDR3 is TGCGCCAGCAGCCCTAGGGATGGGGGGTTCAATGAGCAGTTCTTC.

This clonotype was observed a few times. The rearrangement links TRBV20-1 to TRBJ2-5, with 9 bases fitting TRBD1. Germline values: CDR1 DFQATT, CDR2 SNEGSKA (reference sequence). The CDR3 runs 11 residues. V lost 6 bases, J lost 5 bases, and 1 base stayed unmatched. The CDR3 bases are TGCAGTGCGGGACAGGGTGAGACCCAGTACTTC. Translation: CSAGQGETQYF.

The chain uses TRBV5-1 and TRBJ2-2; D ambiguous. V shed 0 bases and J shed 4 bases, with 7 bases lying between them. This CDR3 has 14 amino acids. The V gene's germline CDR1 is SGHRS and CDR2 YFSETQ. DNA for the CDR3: TGCGCCAGCAGCTTGGTTGGCCCCACCGGGGAGCTGTTTTTT. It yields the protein CASSLVGPTGELFF.

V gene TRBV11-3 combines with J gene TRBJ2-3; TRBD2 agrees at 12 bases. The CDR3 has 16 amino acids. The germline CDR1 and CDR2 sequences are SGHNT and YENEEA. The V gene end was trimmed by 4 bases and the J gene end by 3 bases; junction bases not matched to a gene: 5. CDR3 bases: TGTGCCAGCAGCTCTCGACTAGCGGGAGCTACAGATACGCAGTATTTT. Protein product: CASSSRLAGATDTQYF.

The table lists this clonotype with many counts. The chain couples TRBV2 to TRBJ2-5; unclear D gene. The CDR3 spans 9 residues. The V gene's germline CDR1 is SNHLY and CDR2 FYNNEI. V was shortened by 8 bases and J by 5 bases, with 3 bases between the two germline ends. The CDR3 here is CASGETQYF. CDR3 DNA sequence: TGTGCCAGCGGGGAGACCCAGTACTTC.

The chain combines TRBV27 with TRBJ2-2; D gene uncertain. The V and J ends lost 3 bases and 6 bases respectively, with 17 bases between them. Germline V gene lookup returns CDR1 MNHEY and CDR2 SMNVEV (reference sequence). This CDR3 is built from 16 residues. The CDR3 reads CASSFSPRRWSGELFF. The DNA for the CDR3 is TGTGCCAGCAGTTTCTCGCCTAGGCGGTGGTCCGGGGAGCTGTTTTTT.

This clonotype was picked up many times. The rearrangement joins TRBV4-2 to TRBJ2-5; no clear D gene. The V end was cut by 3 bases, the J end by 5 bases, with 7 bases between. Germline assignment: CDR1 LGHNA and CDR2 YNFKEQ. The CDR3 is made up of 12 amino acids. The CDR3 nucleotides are TGTGCCAGCAGCCAGGTAGAGGAGACCCAGTACTTC. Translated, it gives CASSQVEETQYF.

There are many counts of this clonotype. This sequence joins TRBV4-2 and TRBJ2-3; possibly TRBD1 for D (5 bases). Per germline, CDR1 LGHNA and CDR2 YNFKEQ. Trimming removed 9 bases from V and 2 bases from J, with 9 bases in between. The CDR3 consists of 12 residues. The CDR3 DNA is TGTGCCAGTAGCAGGGACACAGATACGCAGTATTTT. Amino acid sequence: CASSRDTDTQYF.

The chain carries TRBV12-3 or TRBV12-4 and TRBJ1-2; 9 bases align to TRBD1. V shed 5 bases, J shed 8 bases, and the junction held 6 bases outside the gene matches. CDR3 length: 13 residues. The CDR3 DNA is TGTGCCAGCAGTCGGGACAGGGCATGGGGCTACACCTTC. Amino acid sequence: CASSRDRAWGYTF.

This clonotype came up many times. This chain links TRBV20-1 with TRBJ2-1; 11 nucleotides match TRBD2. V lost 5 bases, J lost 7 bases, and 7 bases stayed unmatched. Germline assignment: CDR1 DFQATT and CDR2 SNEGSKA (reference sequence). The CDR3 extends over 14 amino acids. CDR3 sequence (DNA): TGCAGTGCTCCCGGGACTAGCGGTATAAATGAGCAGTTCTTC. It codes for CSAPGTSGINEQFF.

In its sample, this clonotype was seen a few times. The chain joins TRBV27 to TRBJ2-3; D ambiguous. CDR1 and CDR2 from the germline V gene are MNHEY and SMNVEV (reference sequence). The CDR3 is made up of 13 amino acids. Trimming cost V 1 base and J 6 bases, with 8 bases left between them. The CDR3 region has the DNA TGTGCCAGCAGTTTATACCCCGGGGATACGCAGTATTTT. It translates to CASSLYPGDTQYF.

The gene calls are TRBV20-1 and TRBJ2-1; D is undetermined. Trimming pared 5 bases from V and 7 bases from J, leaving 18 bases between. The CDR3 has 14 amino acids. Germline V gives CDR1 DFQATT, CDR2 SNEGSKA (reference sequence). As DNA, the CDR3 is TGCAGTGCTCCCGACACAAGCCATGGGAATGAGCAGTTCTTC. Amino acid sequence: CSAPDTSHGNEQFF.

CDR3 sequence reads: CASSLERVRGLAGYEQFF. The CDR3 DNA is TGCGCCAGCAGCTTGGAGAGGGTTCGGGGACTAGCGGGATATGAGCAGTTCTTC. The rearrangement joins TRBV5-1 to TRBJ2-1; 13 nucleotides line up with TRBD2. Trimming took 0 bases from V and 8 from J; bases not matched to a gene: 11. Germline V gene lookup returns CDR1 SGHRS and CDR2 YFSETQ. The CDR3 consists of 18 residues.

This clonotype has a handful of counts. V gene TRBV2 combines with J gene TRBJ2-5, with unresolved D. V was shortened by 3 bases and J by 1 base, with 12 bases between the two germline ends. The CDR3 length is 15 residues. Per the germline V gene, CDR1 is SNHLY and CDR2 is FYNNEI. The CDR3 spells CASSDAGPFQETQYF. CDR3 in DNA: TGTGCCAGCAGTGATGCCGGGCCCTTCCAAGAGACCCAGTACTTC.

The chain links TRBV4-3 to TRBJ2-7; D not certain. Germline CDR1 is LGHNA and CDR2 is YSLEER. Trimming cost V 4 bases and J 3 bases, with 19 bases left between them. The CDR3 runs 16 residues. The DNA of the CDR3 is TGCGCCAGCAGCCTCTGGAACTCCCAGAACCACTACGAGCAGTACTTC. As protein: CASSLWNSQNHYEQYF.

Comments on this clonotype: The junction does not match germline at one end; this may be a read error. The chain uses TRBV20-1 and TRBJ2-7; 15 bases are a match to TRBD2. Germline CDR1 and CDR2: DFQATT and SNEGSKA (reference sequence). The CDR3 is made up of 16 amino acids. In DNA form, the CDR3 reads TGCTGTGCTAGAGTTGGGACTAGCGGGAGGTTGGGGGAGCAGTACTTC. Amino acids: CCARVGTSGRLGEQYF.